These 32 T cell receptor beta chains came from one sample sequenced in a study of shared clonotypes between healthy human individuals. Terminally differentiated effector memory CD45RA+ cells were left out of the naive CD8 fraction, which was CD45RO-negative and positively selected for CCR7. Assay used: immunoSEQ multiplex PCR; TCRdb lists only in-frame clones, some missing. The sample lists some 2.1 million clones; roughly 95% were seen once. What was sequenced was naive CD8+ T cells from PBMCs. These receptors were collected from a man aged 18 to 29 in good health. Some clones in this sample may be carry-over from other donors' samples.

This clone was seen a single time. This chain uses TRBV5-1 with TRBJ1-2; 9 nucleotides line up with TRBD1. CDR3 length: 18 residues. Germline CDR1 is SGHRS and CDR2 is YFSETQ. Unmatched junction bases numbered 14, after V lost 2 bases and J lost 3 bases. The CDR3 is CASSLNPGQGWRDYGYTF. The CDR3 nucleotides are TGCGCCAGCAGCTTAAACCCGGGACAGGGATGGAGGGACTATGGCTACACCTTC. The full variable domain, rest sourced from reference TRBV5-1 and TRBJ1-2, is KAGVTQTPRYLIKTRGQQVTLSCSPISGHRSVSWYQQTPGQGLQFLFEYFSETQRNKGNFPGRFSGRQFSNSRSEMNVSTLELGDSALYLCASSLNPGQGWRDYGYTFGSGTRLTVV.

Here the CDR3 DNA reads TGTGCCAGCAGTGAAGGCGGGAGGGGCCAGTCAGAGACCCAGTACTTC. Its translation is CASSEGGRGQSETQYF. The genes are TRBV6-1 and TRBJ2-5; 9 positions match TRBD2. The germline V gene encodes CDR1 MNHNS and CDR2 SASEGT. J gave up 4 bases and V 1 base, and 7 bases lay outside the gene matches. The CDR3 totals 16 residues.

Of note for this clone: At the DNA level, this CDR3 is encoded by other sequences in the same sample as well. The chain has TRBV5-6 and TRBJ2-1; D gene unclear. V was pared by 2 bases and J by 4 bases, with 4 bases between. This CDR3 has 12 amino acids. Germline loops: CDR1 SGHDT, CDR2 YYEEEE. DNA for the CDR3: TGTGCCAGCAGCTTCGGGTACAATGAGCAGTTCTTC. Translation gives CASSFGYNEQFF.

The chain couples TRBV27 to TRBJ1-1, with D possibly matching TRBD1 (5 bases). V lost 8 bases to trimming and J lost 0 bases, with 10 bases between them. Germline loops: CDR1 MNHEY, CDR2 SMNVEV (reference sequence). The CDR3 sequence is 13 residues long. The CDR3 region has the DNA TGTGCCAGCCGACAGCTCATGAACACTGAAGCTTTCTTT. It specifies CASRQLMNTEAFF.

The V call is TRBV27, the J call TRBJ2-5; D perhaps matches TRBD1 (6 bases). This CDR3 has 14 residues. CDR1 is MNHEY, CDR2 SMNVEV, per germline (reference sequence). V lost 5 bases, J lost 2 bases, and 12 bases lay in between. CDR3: CASSLRTAQETQYF. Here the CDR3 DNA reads TGTGCCAGCAGTCTCCGGACAGCTCAAGAGACCCAGTACTTC.

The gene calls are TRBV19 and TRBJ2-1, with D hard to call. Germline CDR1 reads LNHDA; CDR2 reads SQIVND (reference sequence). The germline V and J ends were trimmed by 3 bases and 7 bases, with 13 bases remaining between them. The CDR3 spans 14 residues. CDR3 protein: CASSISLFKNEQFF. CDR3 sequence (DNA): TGTGCCAGTAGTATTTCCCTTTTTAAGAATGAGCAGTTCTTC.

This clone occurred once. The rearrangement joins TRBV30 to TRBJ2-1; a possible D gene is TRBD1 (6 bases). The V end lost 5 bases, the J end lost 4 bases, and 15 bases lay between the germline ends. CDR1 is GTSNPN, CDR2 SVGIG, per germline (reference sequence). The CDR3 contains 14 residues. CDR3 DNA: TGTGCCTGGGGGCCAGGGGCGGCTTACAATGAGCAGTTCTTC. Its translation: CAWGPGAAYNEQFF.

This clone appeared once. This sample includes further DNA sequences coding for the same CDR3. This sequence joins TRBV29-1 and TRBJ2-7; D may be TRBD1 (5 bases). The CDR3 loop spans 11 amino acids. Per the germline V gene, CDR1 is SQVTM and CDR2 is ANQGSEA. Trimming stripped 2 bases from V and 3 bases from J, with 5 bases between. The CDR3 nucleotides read TGCAGCGTTGAAACAGGCTACGAGCAGTACTTC. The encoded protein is CSVETGYEQYF.

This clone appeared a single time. The CDR3 sequence: CASSLTRGTGELFF. The DNA for the CDR3 is TGTGCCAGCAGCTTAACGCGGGGTACCGGGGAGCTGTTTTTT. The chain links TRBV7-3 to TRBJ2-2; D may be TRBD2 (6 bases). There are 14 residues in the CDR3. Trimming pared 0 bases from V and 5 bases from J, leaving 7 bases between. Germline V gives CDR1 SGHTA, CDR2 FQGTGA. The complete variable domain, with remaining parts taken from reference TRBV7-3 and TRBJ2-2, reads GAGVSQTPSNKVTEKGKYVELRCDPISGHTALYWYRQSLGQGPEFLIYFQGTGAADDSGLPNDRFFAVRPEGSVSTLKIQRTERGDSAVYLCASSLTRGTGELFFGEGSRLTVL.

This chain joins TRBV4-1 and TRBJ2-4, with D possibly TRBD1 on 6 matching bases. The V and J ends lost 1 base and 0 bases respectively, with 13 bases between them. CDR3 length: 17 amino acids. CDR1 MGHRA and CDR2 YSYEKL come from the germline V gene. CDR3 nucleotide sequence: TGCGCCAGCAGCCAAGTCCGGGACACATTAGCCAAAAACATTCAGTACTTC. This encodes CASSQVRDTLAKNIQYF.

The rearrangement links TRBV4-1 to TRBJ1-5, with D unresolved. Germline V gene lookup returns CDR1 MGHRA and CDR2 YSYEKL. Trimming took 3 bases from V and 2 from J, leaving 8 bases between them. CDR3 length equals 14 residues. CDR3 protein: CASSHSAGNQPQHF. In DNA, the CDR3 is TGCGCCAGCAGCCATTCTGCTGGCAATCAGCCCCAGCATTTT.

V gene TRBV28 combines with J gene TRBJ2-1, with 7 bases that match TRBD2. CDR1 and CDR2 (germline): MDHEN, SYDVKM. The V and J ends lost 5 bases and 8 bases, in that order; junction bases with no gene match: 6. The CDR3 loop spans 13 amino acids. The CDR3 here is CASSPSSGDEQFF. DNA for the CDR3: TGTGCCAGCAGTCCCTCAAGCGGGGATGAGCAGTTCTTC.

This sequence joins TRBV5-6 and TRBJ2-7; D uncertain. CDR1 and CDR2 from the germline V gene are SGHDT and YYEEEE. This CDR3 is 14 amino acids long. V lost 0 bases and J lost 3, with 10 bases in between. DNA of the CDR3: TGTGCCAGCAGCTTGGACGCTTTTGTCTACGAGCAGTACTTC. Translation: CASSLDAFVYEQYF.

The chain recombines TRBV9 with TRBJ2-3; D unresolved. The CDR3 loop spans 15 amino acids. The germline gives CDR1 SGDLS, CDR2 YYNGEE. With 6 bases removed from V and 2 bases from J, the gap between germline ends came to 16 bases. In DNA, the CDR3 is TGTGCCAGCACCTCGGGCGGCTCACACACAGATACGCAGTATTTT. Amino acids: CASTSGGSHTDTQYF.

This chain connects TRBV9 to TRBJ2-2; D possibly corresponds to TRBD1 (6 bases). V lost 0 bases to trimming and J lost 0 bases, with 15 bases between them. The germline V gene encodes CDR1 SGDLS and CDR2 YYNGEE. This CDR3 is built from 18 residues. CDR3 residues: CASSVGTDPRPNTGELFF. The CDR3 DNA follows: TGTGCCAGCAGCGTAGGGACAGACCCAAGACCGAACACCGGGGAGCTGTTTTTT. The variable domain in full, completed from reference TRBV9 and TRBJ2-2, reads DSGVTQTPKHLITATGQRVTLRCSPRSGDLSVYWYQQSLDQGLQFLIQYYNGEERAKGNILERFSAQQFPDLHSELNLSSLELGDSALYFCASSVGTDPRPNTGELFFGEGSRLTVL.

The CDR3 protein is CASSLLLWGPNQPQHF. The CDR3 nucleotides are TGTGCCAGCAGTTTGCTATTGTGGGGGCCGAATCAGCCCCAGCATTTT. This chain uses TRBV27 with TRBJ1-5; D perhaps matches TRBD1 (6 bases). The CDR3 length is 16 residues. In germline, CDR1 is MNHEY, CDR2 SMNVEV (reference sequence). V was pared by 3 bases and J by 4 bases, with 16 bases between.

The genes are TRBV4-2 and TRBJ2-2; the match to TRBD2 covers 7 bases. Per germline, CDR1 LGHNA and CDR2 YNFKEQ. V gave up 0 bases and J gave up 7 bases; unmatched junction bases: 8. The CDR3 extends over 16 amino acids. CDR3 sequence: CASSQEGLAVYGELFF. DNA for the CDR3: TGTGCCAGCAGCCAAGAGGGGCTAGCGGTCTACGGGGAGCTGTTTTTT.

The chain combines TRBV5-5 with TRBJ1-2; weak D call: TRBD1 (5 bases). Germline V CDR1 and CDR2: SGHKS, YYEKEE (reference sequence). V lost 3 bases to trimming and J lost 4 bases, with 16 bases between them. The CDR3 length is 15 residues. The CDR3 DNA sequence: TGTGCCAGCAGCTGGACCGCGGGGGTCGGCTATGGCTACACCTTC. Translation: CASSWTAGVGYGYTF.

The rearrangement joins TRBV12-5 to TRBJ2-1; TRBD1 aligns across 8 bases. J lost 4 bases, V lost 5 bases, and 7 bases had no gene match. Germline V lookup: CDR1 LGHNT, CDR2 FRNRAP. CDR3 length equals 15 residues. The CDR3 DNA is TGTGCTAGTGGTCCCCCGGGACAGGATTACAATGAGCAGTTCTTC. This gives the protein CASGPPGQDYNEQFF.

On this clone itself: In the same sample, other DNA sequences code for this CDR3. The CDR3 sequence is CASSPGLAGQETQYF. In DNA form, the CDR3 reads TGTGCCAGCAGCCCGGGACTAGCGGGACAAGAGACCCAGTACTTC. V gene TRBV28 combines with J gene TRBJ2-5, with TRBD2 matching 13 bases. Germline CDR1 is MDHEN and CDR2 is SYDVKM. CDR3 size: 15 residues. Trimming cost V 6 bases and J 2 bases; bases outside gene matches: 3.

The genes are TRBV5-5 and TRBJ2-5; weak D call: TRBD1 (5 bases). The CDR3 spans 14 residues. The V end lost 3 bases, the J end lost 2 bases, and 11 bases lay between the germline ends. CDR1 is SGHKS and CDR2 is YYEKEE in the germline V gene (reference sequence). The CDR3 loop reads CASSYGHLQETQYF. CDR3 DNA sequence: TGTGCCAGCAGCTACGGACACTTACAAGAGACCCAGTACTTC.

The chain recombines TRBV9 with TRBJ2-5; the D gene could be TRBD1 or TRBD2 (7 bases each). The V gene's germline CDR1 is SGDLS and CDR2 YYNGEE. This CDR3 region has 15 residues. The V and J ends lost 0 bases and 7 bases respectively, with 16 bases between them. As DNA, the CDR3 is TGTGCCAGCAGCGTAGCTACCTCAGGGGGGGGGACCCAGTACTTC. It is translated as CASSVATSGGGTQYF.

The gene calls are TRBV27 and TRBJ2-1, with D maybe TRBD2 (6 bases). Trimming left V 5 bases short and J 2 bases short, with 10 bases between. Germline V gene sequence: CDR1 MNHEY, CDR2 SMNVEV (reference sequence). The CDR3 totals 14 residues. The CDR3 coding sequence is TGTGCCAGCAGTATGACTAGGGCCTACAATGAGCAGTTCTTC. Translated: CASSMTRAYNEQFF.

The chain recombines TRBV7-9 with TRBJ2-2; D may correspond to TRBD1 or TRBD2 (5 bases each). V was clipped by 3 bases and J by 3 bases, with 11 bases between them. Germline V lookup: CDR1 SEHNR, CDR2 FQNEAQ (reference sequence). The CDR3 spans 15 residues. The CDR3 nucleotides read TGTGCCAGCAGCTTGGGGGAGACTCACACCGGGGAGCTGTTTTTT. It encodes CASSLGETHTGELFF.

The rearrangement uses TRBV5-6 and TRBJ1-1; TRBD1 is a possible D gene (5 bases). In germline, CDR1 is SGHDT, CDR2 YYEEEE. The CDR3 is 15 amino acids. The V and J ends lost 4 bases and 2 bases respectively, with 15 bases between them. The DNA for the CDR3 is TGTGCCAGCAGCGGGGGTCCGCAACTAAACACTGAAGCTTTCTTT. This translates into CASSGGPQLNTEAFF.

Here the CDR3 DNA reads TGTGCCAGCAGAACCATAGCGGGAGGGGTTTACGAGCAGTACTTC. Translating gives CASRTIAGGVYEQYF. V is TRBV28 and J is TRBJ2-7; 11 nucleotides match TRBD2. After removal of 6 bases from V and 4 bases from J, the junction contained 8 bases not matched to a gene. The CDR3 runs 15 residues. CDR1 is MDHEN and CDR2 is SYDVKM in the germline V gene.

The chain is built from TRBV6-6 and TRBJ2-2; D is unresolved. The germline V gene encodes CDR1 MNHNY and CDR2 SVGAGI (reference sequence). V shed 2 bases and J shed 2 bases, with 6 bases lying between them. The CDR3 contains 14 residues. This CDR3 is CASSYIGNTGELFF. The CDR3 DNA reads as TGTGCCAGCAGTTACATCGGTAACACCGGGGAGCTGTTTTTT.

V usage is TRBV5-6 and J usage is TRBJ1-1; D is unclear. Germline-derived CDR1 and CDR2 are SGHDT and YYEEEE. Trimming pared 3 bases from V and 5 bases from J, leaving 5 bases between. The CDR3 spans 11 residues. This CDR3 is CASSSWTEAFF. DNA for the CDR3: TGTGCCAGCAGCTCTTGGACTGAAGCTTTCTTT.

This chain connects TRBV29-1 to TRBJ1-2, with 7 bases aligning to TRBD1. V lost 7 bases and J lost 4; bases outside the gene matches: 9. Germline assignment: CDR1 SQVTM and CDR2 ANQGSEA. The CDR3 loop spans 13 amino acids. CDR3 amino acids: CSAQTGQGYGYTF. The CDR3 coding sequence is TGCAGCGCCCAGACAGGGCAAGGCTATGGCTACACCTTC.

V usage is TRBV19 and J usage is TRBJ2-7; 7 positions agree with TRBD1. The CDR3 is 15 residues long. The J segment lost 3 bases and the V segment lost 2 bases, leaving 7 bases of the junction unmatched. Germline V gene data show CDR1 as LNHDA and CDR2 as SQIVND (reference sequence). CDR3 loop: CASSITGDGIYEQYF. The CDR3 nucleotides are TGTGCCAGTAGTATAACAGGGGACGGTATCTACGAGCAGTACTTC.

This CDR3 is CASMDTGGSHEQYF. The DNA for the CDR3 is TGCGCCAGCATGGATACAGGGGGGTCCCACGAGCAGTACTTC. The rearrangement uses TRBV10-2 and TRBJ2-7; 8 nucleotides agree with TRBD1. Germline V gives CDR1 WSHSY, CDR2 SAAADI. V trimming: 7 bases; J trimming: 5 bases; junction bases outside the gene matches: 10. The length of the CDR3 is 14 residues.

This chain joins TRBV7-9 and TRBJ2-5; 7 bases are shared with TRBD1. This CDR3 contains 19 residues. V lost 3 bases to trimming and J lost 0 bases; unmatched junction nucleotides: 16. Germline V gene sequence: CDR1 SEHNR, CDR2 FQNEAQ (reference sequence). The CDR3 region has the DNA TGTGCCAGCAGCTTTCCCGCGGCAGGGGGAGTGGGGGACCAAGAGACCCAGTACTTC. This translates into CASSFPAAGGVGDQETQYF.